These 14 T cell receptor beta chains were all obtained from the same sample, sequenced in a study of graft-versus-host responses after intestinal transplantation. Assay used: immunoSEQ multiplex PCR; TCRdb lists only in-frame clones, some missing. Seen here are tens of thousands of clones, nearly 85% observed once, and the top ten hold roughly 0.4%. These receptors have no identified antigens. This sample comprised unstimulated CD4+ T cells sorted from spleen or lymph node cells, obtained before transplant. Source of these receptors: a human donor who was the organ donor for an intestinal transplant.

The V and J genes are TRBV6-6 and TRBJ1-2; tentatively, D is TRBD1 (5 bases). CDR3 length: 12 residues. Germline V gene lookup returns CDR1 MNHNY and CDR2 SVGAGI (reference sequence). This CDR3 is CSTQSQGSGYTF. In DNA form, the CDR3 reads TGTTCAACTCAGTCCCAGGGCTCTGGCTACACCTTC.

The chain couples TRBV28 to TRBJ1-6; TRBD1 might be the D (5 bases). Per the germline V gene, CDR1 is MDHEN and CDR2 is SYDVKM. The CDR3 is made up of 16 amino acids. Trimming pared 4 bases from V and 9 bases from J, leaving 19 bases between. The CDR3 DNA follows: TGTGCCAGCAGTTCCCAGGTGGGGGGAAGTACTTCACCCCTCCACTTT. It encodes CASSSQVGGSTSPLHF.

The rearrangement joins TRBV30 to TRBJ2-3, with TRBD1 matching 8 bases. The germline CDR1 and CDR2 sequences are GTSNPN and SVGIG (reference sequence). The CDR3 covers 13 residues. V trimming: 3 bases; J trimming: 1 base; junction bases outside the gene matches: 0. This CDR3 reads CAWRTGGTDTQYF. The CDR3 nucleotides are TGTGCCTGGAGGACAGGGGGCACAGATACGCAGTATTTT.

The chain joins TRBV2 to TRBJ1-6; 10 bases match TRBD1. The V and J ends lost 6 bases and 6 bases, in that order; junction bases with no gene match: 8. The CDR3 length is 16 residues. Looked up from germline, CDR1 is SNHLY and CDR2 is FYNNEI. The CDR3 is CASRGGQGISNSPLHF. The CDR3 DNA reads TGTGCCAGCAGGGGGGGACAGGGGATATCTAATTCACCCCTCCACTTT. Full variable domain (outside the CDR3, taken from reference TRBV2 and TRBJ1-6): EPEVTQTPSHQVTQMGQEVILRCVPISNHLYFYWYRQILGQKVEFLVSFYNNEISEKSEIFDDQFSVERPDGSNFTLKIRSTKLEDSAMYFCASRGGQGISNSPLHFGNGTRLTVT.

In nucleotides, the CDR3 is TGCGCCAGCAGTGCCCAGGGGGGCTACACCTTC. Protein sequence: CASSAQGGYTF. This chain joins TRBV10-2 and TRBJ1-2; weak D call: TRBD1 (6 bases). Germline CDR1 reads WSHSY; CDR2 reads SAAADI. The CDR3 is made up of 11 amino acids. V lost 4 bases and J 8 bases, leaving 8 bases between the germline ends.

The chain links TRBV6-1 to TRBJ1-5, with D possibly matching TRBD1 (5 bases). V gave up 4 bases and J gave up 4 bases, with 17 bases separating them. This CDR3 comprises 16 residues. Germline values: CDR1 MNHNS, CDR2 SASEGT. CDR3 in amino acids: CASSASTGGQNQPQHF. The CDR3 bases are TGTGCCAGCAGTGCCTCAACAGGAGGGCAAAATCAGCCCCAGCATTTT.

V is TRBV7-3 and J is TRBJ2-6; tentative D call: TRBD2 (5 bases). V lost 3 bases, J lost 3 bases, and 12 bases lay in between. The CDR3 extends over 16 amino acids. The germline CDR1 and CDR2 sequences are SGHTA and FQGTGA. CDR3 loop: CASSFRGTNGANVLTF. For the CDR3, the DNA is TGTGCCAGCAGCTTTCGGGGAACAAATGGGGCCAACGTCCTGACTTTC.

This clone was seen just once. The genes are TRBV2 and TRBJ2-7, with D possibly TRBD1 on 6 matching bases. CDR3 length: 12 amino acids. V lost 3 bases, J lost 6 bases, and 9 bases lay in between. Germline values: CDR1 SNHLY, CDR2 FYNNEI. The CDR3 DNA follows: TGTGCCAGCAGTGAGGGGGCAGCCGAGCAGTACGTC. Translating gives CASSEGAAEQYV.

The V call is TRBV7-4, the J call TRBJ2-7, with D perhaps TRBD2 (7 bases). Germline V CDR1 and CDR2: SGHVT, SQSDAQ. Trimming shortened V by 2 bases and J by 2 bases, and 19 bases separated the two germline ends. The CDR3 loop spans 17 amino acids. CDR3 protein: CASSLILAGAIAYEQYV. CDR3 bases: TGTGCCAGCAGCTTAATATTGGCGGGGGCTATTGCCTACGAGCAGTACGTC.

The count of this clone is one. This rearrangement joins TRBV28 to TRBJ1-6; the D gene is possibly TRBD1 (5 bases). Trimming shortened V by 1 base and J by 7 bases, and 14 bases separated the two germline ends. This CDR3 region has 16 residues. Germline V gene sequence: CDR1 MDHEN, CDR2 SYDVKM. CDR3 DNA sequence: TGTGCCAGCAGTTTATCCCCGGAGGGGTGGAATTCACCCCTCCACTTT. It yields the protein CASSLSPEGWNSPLHF.

The table lists this clone with a few counts. The chain carries TRBV14 and TRBJ1-1, with no clear D. CDR1 and CDR2 (germline): SGHDN, FVKESK. Trimming pared 0 bases from V and 2 bases from J, leaving 4 bases between. The CDR3 contains 13 residues. The chain's CDR3 is CASSQETNTEAFF. CDR3 nucleotide sequence: TGTGCCAGCAGCCAAGAAACAAACACTGAAGCTTTCTTT.

The CDR3 sequence is CASSTGGGQGALYGYTF. The DNA for the CDR3 is TGTGCCAGCAGCACCGGGGGAGGACAGGGGGCCCTCTATGGCTACACCTTC. The rearrangement links TRBV11-2 to TRBJ1-2; 11 positions match TRBD1. The V and J ends lost 5 bases and 4 bases, in that order; junction bases with no gene match: 12. Germline lookup yields CDR1 SGHAT and CDR2 FQNNGV. The CDR3 contains 17 residues.

CDR3 DNA: TGTGCCAGCAGCTCGGACAGGGGGCTCTACGAGCAGTACGTC. Residues: CASSSDRGLYEQYV. The chain recombines TRBV7-9 with TRBJ2-7; TRBD1 matches 11 bases. The CDR3 loop spans 14 amino acids. Looked up from germline, CDR1 is SEHNR and CDR2 is FQNEAQ (reference sequence). V was pared by 4 bases and J by 3 bases, with 2 bases of the junction left unmatched.

The CDR3 spells CASTLEAVSINYGYTF. CDR3 bases: TGTGCCAGCACCCTAGAGGCAGTCTCTATTAACTATGGCTACACCTTC. The chain carries TRBV7-8 and TRBJ1-2; no clear D. This CDR3 contains 16 residues. Germline V CDR1 and CDR2: SGHVS, FQNEAQ. Trimming removed 7 bases at V and 1 base at J, with 19 bases between.